This TCR beta chain was documented in a study of siplizumab effects on memory and regulatory T cells. The CDR3 is 13 amino acids. Germline-derived CDR1 and CDR2 are MNHNS and SASEGT. Trimming left V 10 bases short and J 7 bases short, with 19 bases between. Study conclusions and caveats: With siplizumab, cumulative frequency of CD4+ memory-derived alloreactive sequences dropped significantly.

Data came from immunoSEQ multiplex PCR; TCRdb stores just in-frame clones and leaves some out. The sample gives 50,000 to 75,000 clones, 90% to 97% of which show up once; 0.08% to 0.1% is in the top ten. Concerning this clone itself: Its antigen is unidentified.

This TCR was recovered from a human donor in good health. V usage is TRBV6-1 and J usage is TRBJ1-2; tentative D call: TRBD1 (6 bases). Sample: naive CD8+ T cells sorted from blood. CDR3 coding DNA: TGTGCCAACGCCCGGCCAGGGGATGGTGGCTACACCTTC. It translates to CANARPGDGGYTF.